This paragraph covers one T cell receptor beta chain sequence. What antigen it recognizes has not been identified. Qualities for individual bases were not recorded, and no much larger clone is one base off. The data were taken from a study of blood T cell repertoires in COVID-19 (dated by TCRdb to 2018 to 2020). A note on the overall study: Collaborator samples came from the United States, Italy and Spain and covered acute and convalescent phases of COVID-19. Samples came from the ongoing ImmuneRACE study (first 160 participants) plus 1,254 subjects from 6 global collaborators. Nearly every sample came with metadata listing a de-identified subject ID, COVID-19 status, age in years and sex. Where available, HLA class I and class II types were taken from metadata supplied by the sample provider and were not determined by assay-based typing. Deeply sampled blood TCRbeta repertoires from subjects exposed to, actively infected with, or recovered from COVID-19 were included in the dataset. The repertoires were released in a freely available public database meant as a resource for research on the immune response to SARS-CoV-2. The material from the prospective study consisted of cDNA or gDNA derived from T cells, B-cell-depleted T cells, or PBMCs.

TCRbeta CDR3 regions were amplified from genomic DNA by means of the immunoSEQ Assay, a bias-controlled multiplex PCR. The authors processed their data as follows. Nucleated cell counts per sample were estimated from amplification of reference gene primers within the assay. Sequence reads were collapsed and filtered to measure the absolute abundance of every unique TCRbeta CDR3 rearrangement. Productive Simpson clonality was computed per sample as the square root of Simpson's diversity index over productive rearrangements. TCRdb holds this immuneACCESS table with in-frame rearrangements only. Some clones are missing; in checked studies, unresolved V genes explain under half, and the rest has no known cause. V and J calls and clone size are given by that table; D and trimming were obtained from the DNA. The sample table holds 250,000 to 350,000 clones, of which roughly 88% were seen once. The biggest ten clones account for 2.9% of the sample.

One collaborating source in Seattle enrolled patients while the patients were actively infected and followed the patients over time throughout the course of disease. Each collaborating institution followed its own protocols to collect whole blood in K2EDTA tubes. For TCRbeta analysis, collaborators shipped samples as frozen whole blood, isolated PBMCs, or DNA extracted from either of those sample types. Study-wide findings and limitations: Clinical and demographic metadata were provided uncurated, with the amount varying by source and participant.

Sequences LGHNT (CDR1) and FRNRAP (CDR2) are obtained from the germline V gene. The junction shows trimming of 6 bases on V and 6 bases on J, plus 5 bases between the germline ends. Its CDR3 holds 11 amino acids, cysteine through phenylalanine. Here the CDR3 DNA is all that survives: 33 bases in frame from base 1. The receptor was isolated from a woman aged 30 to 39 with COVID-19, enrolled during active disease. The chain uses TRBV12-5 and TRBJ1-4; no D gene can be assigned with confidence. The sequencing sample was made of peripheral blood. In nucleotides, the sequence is TGTGCTAGTGGAGAGGATGAAAAACTGTTTTTT. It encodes CASGEDEKLFF.